This T cell receptor beta chain was sequenced in a study of OX40 agonist ivuxolimab in advanced cancers. About the research overall: Ivuxolimab is an agonistic anti-OX40 (CD134) antibody, and patients were treated with it.

V lost 0 bases and J lost 7, with 14 bases in between. CDR1 and CDR2 (germline): GTSNPN, SVGIG (reference sequence). The CDR3 has 14 amino acids. The assay was immunoSEQ multiplex PCR, and TCRdb's table has in-frame clones only and misses some. Found here are tens of thousands of clones, 88% of them singletons; the top ten hold 6.9%. Autoimmune disease history or systemic immunosuppression led to patients being barred. The starting material was CD4+ or CD8+ T cells sorted from blood, obtained in a trial of the OX40 agonist ivuxolimab. The sequence came from an adult with an advanced solid tumor such as melanoma, head and neck, liver or kidney cancer. The rearrangement joins TRBV30 to TRBJ2-3; D unresolved. The CDR3 DNA reads as TGTGCCTGGAGTGTAGGCTTAGTGAGGCATACGCAGTATTTT. Translating it yields CAWSVGLVRHTQYF.